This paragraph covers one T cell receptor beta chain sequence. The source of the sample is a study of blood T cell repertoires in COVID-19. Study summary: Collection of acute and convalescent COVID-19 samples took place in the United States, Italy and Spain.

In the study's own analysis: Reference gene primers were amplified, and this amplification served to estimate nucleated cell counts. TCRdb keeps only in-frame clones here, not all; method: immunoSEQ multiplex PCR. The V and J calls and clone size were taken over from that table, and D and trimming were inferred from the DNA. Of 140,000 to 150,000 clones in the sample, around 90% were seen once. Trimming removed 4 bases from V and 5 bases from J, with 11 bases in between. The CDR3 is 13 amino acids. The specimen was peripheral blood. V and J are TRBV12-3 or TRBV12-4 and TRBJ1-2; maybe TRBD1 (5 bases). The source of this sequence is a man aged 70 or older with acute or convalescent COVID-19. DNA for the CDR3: TGTGCCAGCAGTTCTTTCAGGGAATATGGCTACACCTTC. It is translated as CASSSFREYGYTF.